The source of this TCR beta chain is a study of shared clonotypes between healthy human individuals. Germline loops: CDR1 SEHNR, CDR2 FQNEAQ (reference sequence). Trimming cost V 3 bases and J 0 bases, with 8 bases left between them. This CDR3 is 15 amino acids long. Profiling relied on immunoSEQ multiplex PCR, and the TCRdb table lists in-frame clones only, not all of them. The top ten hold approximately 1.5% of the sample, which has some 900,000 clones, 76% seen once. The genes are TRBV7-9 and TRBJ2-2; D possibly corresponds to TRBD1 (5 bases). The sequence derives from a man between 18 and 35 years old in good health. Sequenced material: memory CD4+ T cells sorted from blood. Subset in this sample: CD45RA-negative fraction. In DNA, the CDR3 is TGTGCCAGCAGCTTCCTACAGGCGAACACCGGGGAGCTGTTTTTT. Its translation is CASSFLQANTGELFF.